Listed here are 12 T cell receptor beta chains from one sample, sequenced in a study of cytomegalovirus exposure and HLA in healthy donors. The PCR made use of 60 Vbeta and 13 Jbeta primers. The data were produced by immunoSEQ multiplex PCR, yet TCRdb's version contains in-frame clones alone and is incomplete. This sample carries about 200,000 clones, around four fifths of them seen once, and the ten largest clones take 2.5% to 3%. The sequencing sample was made of PBMCs. The receptors stem from a woman between 35 and 50 years old in good health and CMV-seronegative.

The chain is built from TRBV2 and TRBJ1-2; no definite D call. There are 12 residues in the CDR3. The V end was cut by 10 bases, the J end by 4 bases, with 13 bases between. The V gene's germline CDR1 is SNHLY and CDR2 FYNNEI. Here the CDR3 DNA reads TGTGCCACCGTTCGCGGATCCTATGGCTACACCTTC. Its protein product is CATVRGSYGYTF.

V gene TRBV6-6 combines with J gene TRBJ1-5; TRBD1 is a possible D gene (6 bases). V lost 6 bases to trimming and J lost 5 bases, with 14 bases between them. The V gene's germline CDR1 is MNHNY and CDR2 SVGAGI (reference sequence). The CDR3 consists of 14 residues. The CDR3 protein is CASSFTGTYQPQHF. As DNA, the CDR3 is TGTGCCAGCAGCTTCACAGGGACCTATCAGCCCCAGCATTTT.

The V and J genes are TRBV5-8 and TRBJ2-7; a weak D match, TRBD1 (6 bases). The CDR3 has 15 residues. In germline, CDR1 is SGHTS, CDR2 YDEGEE. The V and J ends lost 4 bases and 6 bases respectively, with 20 bases between them. In DNA, the CDR3 is TGTGCCAGCAGCGTTGGGCTGGGGGCGCAGCGCGAGCAGTACTTC. Translating gives CASSVGLGAQREQYF.

Of note for this clone: The junction shows a germline mismatch at one end, possibly a read error. V is TRBV5-1 and J is TRBJ2-1; possible D gene TRBD2, 5 bases. CDR1 is SGHRS, CDR2 YFSETQ, per germline. The CDR3 totals 14 residues. As DNA, the CDR3 is TGCGCCAGCAGATTGGCACGGGATAGGAATGAGCAGTTCTTC. Encoded protein: CASRLARDRNEQFF. Drawing the rest from reference TRBV5-1 and TRBJ2-1, the complete variable domain is KAGVTQTPRYLIKTRGQQVTLSCSPISGHRSVSWYQQTPGQGLQFLFEYFSETQRNKGNFPGRFSGRQFSNSRSEMNVSTLELGDSALYLCASRLARDRNEQFFGPGTRLTVL.

V and J are TRBV19 and TRBJ1-1; 7 bases match TRBD1. CDR1 LNHDA and CDR2 SQIVND come from the germline V gene (reference sequence). The CDR3 is 13 residues long. V lost 6 bases, J lost 1 base, and 2 bases stayed unmatched. CDR3 loop: CASRGQTNTEAFF. CDR3 DNA: TGTGCCAGTAGGGGACAGACGAACACTGAAGCTTTCTTT.

The chain has TRBV9 and TRBJ2-7; 8 bases agree with TRBD1. The CDR3 length is 14 residues. The germline CDR1 and CDR2 sequences are SGDLS and YYNGEE. Trimming at V came to 3 bases and at J to 3 bases, leaving 5 bases not matched to a gene. In DNA form, the CDR3 reads TGTGCCAGCAGCGAAACAGGGGGAAACTACGAGCAGTACTTC. Amino acid sequence: CASSETGGNYEQYF.

The chain couples TRBV15 to TRBJ1-5; D perhaps matches TRBD1 (5 bases). The V end lost 1 base, the J end lost 11 bases, and 18 bases lay between the germline ends. Germline CDR1 LNHNV, CDR2 YYDKDF (reference sequence). The CDR3 extends over 15 amino acids. CDR3 protein: CATSRGPPPPTAQHF. As DNA, the CDR3 is TGTGCCACCAGCAGAGGACCCCCACCACCGACAGCCCAGCATTTT.

The V gene is TRBV5-1, the J gene TRBJ2-1; 16 nucleotides line up with TRBD2. V lost 4 bases to trimming and J lost 9 bases; unmatched junction nucleotides: 10. CDR3 length: 17 amino acids. Germline V gene data show CDR1 as SGHRS and CDR2 as YFSETQ. The CDR3 is CASSPGTSGRGFGEQFF. In DNA form, the CDR3 reads TGCGCCAGCAGCCCTGGGACTAGCGGGAGGGGTTTCGGTGAGCAGTTCTTC. The full variable domain, with the rest looked up from reference TRBV5-1 and TRBJ2-1, is KAGVTQTPRYLIKTRGQQVTLSCSPISGHRSVSWYQQTPGQGLQFLFEYFSETQRNKGNFPGRFSGRQFSNSRSEMNVSTLELGDSALYLCASSPGTSGRGFGEQFFGPGTRLTVL.

CDR3 sequence reads: CASSQDSSDYEQYF. CDR3 sequence (DNA): TGTGCCAGCAGCCAAGACTCTAGCGACTACGAGCAGTACTTC. This chain links TRBV4-2 with TRBJ2-7; tentatively, D is TRBD2 (6 bases). Deletions cut 0 bases from V and 3 bases from J, with 9 bases between. The germline CDR1 and CDR2 sequences are LGHNA and YNFKEQ. The CDR3 runs 14 residues.

On this clone: The junction does not match germline at one end; this may be a read error. This chain uses TRBV29-1 with TRBJ2-3; TRBD2 agrees at 14 bases. The CDR3 contains 17 residues. Germline lookup yields CDR1 SQVTM and CDR2 ANQGSEA. The CDR3 bases are TGCAGCGTAGAAGGACTAGCGGGGGGAAGGAGTACAGATACGCAGTATTTT. Its translation is CSVEGLAGGRSTDTQYF.

The chain combines TRBV5-1 with TRBJ1-2; tentative D call: TRBD1 (6 bases). CDR1 is SGHRS and CDR2 is YFSETQ in the germline V gene. The CDR3 has 15 amino acids. V was clipped by 0 bases and J by 4 bases, with 13 bases between them. The CDR3 loop is CASSLVAGDSYGYTF. Here the CDR3 DNA reads TGCGCCAGCAGCTTGGTGGCAGGGGATAGCTATGGCTACACCTTC. Looking up the rest from reference TRBV5-1 and TRBJ1-2 gives the full variable domain: KAGVTQTPRYLIKTRGQQVTLSCSPISGHRSVSWYQQTPGQGLQFLFEYFSETQRNKGNFPGRFSGRQFSNSRSEMNVSTLELGDSALYLCASSLVAGDSYGYTFGSGTRLTVV.

This clone was seen more than once but under ten times. The chain couples TRBV6-1 to TRBJ1-1; the D is unclear. The V gene's germline CDR1 is MNHNS and CDR2 SASEGT. Trimming left V 3 bases short and J 0 bases short, with 8 bases between. The CDR3 has 14 amino acids. The CDR3 loop is CASSDGAMNTEAFF. The CDR3 DNA follows: TGTGCCAGCAGTGATGGTGCGATGAACACTGAAGCTTTCTTT.